The 18 T cell receptor beta chains below were found in one sample sequenced in a study of technical replicates of blood from a handful of donors. Profiling relied on immunoSEQ multiplex PCR, and the TCRdb table lists in-frame clones only, not all of them. The repertoire holds some 49,000 clones, 80% to 95% seen once, with about 3.6% in the top ten. Source material: PBMCs. These receptor sequences come from a human donor in good health. Some clones in this sample may be carry-over from other donors' samples.

This clone was counted a few times. As DNA, the CDR3 is TGCAGCGTTCCACACCGGAGACCGGTCCCGACGATATTAACCTACGAGCAGTACTTC. Protein sequence: CSVPHRRPVPTILTYEQYF. The gene calls are TRBV29-1 and TRBJ2-7; D uncertain. V was clipped by 5 bases and J by 2 bases, with 31 bases between them. The V gene's germline CDR1 is SQVTM and CDR2 ANQGSEA. CDR3 length equals 19 residues.

The V call is TRBV7-9, the J call TRBJ1-4; TRBD1 matches at 7 bases. Germline V gene lookup returns CDR1 SEHNR and CDR2 FQNEAQ (reference sequence). The CDR3 is 14 residues long. The trim removed 5 bases at V and 8 bases at J, leaving 8 bases unmatched. The CDR3 region is CASSLDREDEKLFF. In nucleotides, the CDR3 is TGTGCCAGCAGCCTCGACAGGGAAGACGAAAAACTGTTTTTT.

The genes are TRBV4-3 and TRBJ1-6, with TRBD1 identical over 9 bases. The length of the CDR3 is 15 residues. In germline, CDR1 is LGHNA, CDR2 YSLEER. The V segment lost 0 bases and the J segment 9 bases; nucleotides outside the gene matches: 3. DNA for the CDR3: TGCGCCAGCAGCCAAGAGGGACAGGGTTTTTCACCCCTCCACTTT. It is translated as CASSQEGQGFSPLHF.

The V call is TRBV6-5, the J call TRBJ1-2, with D tentatively TRBD1 (6 bases). Trimming took 1 base from V and 5 from J, leaving 11 bases between them. This CDR3 comprises 14 residues. CDR1 is MNHEY, CDR2 SVGAGI, per germline. This chain's CDR3 is CASSYLPGTYGYTF. Here the CDR3 DNA reads TGTGCCAGCAGTTACTTGCCGGGGACATATGGCTACACCTTC.

The genes are TRBV6-1 and TRBJ1-1, with D unclear. This CDR3 comprises 12 residues. The germline V gene has CDR1 MNHNS and CDR2 SASEGT. The V gene lost 4 bases and the J gene lost 7 bases, with 10 bases spanning the gap. The CDR3 reads CASSGAWNEAFF. The CDR3 DNA sequence: TGTGCCAGCAGTGGGGCTTGGAATGAAGCTTTCTTT.

This chain connects TRBV9 to TRBJ2-1; TRBD2 matches at 7 bases. Germline values: CDR1 SGDLS, CDR2 YYNGEE. Trimming cost V 0 bases and J 10 bases; bases outside gene matches: 7. The CDR3 consists of 14 residues. CDR3 coding DNA: TGTGCCAGCAGCGTAGTAGGCGGGAGTAGGGAGCAGTTCTTC. It is translated as CASSVVGGSREQFF.

The CDR3 DNA reads as TGCGCCAGCAGCTCCTTCGGGAACACGGGGGGAGAGACCCAGTACTTC. This codes for CASSSFGNTGGETQYF. The rearrangement joins TRBV5-1 to TRBJ2-5; 7 nucleotides match TRBD2. CDR3 size: 16 residues. The junction had 12 bases not matched to a gene; V was cut back by 3 bases and J by 4 bases. Per the germline V gene, CDR1 is SGHRS and CDR2 is YFSETQ.

V is TRBV2 and J is TRBJ1-1; 8 positions agree with TRBD1. The CDR3 runs to 13 residues. Germline CDR1 and CDR2: SNHLY and FYNNEI. Trimming removed 5 bases from V and 8 bases from J; junction bases left unmatched: 7. CDR3: CASSNTGQGEAFF. CDR3 nucleotide sequence: TGTGCCAGCAGTAACACCGGACAGGGCGAAGCTTTCTTT.

The chain is built from TRBV27 and TRBJ2-5, with TRBD2 matching 7 bases. The CDR3 runs 14 residues. Losses at the gene ends were 8 bases for V and 5 bases for J; bases not matched to a gene: 11. Germline loops: CDR1 MNHEY, CDR2 SMNVEV (reference sequence). This CDR3 reads CASSLSGTIETQYF. CDR3 sequence (DNA): TGTGCCAGCTCCCTCTCCGGGACTATCGAGACCCAGTACTTC.

The chain links TRBV6-4 to TRBJ1-2; D is unclear. Germline V gene data show CDR1 as MRHNA and CDR2 as SNTAGT. Trimming cost V 2 bases and J 13 bases, with 17 bases left between them. There are 13 residues in the CDR3. This chain's CDR3 is CASSDPSTRSTTF. The CDR3 nucleotides read TGTGCCAGCAGTGACCCCTCGACACGGTCAACCACCTTC.

This rearrangement joins TRBV4-1 to TRBJ2-7; the D is unclear. V gave up 0 bases and J gave up 3 bases, with 9 bases separating them. CDR3 length: 14 amino acids. Germline CDR1 and CDR2: MGHRA and YSYEKL. CDR3 DNA sequence: TGCGCCAGCAGCCAAGATCTTGAGAGCTACGAGCAGTACTTC. Amino acid sequence: CASSQDLESYEQYF.

The J gene is TRBJ2-6, the V gene TRBV5-1; 8 nucleotides agree with TRBD1. V lost 0 bases, J lost 4 bases, and 9 bases stayed unmatched. CDR3 length: 18 amino acids. Germline lookup yields CDR1 SGHRS and CDR2 YFSETQ. The CDR3 is CASSLGQGAITGANVLTF. DNA of the CDR3: TGCGCCAGCAGCTTGGGGCAGGGGGCCATCACCGGGGCCAACGTCCTGACTTTC.

This CDR3 is CASSLEVDWDFSYEQYF. Written as DNA, the CDR3 is TGTGCCAGCAGCTTGGAGGTGGATTGGGACTTCTCCTACGAGCAGTACTTC. The chain is built from TRBV7-9 and TRBJ2-7, with D maybe TRBD2 (6 bases). From germline, CDR1 is SEHNR and CDR2 FQNEAQ (reference sequence). V was trimmed by 3 bases and J by 0 bases, leaving 18 bases between them. The CDR3 sequence is 17 residues long.

CDR3 protein: CSVEDRTGSYEQYF. The DNA of the CDR3 is TGCAGCGTTGAAGATAGGACAGGTTCCTACGAGCAGTACTTC. The chain couples TRBV29-1 to TRBJ2-7, with TRBD1 identical over 7 bases. Germline V gene sequence: CDR1 SQVTM, CDR2 ANQGSEA. With 0 bases clipped from V and 1 base from J, the junction kept 3 bases outside the gene matches. The CDR3 covers 14 residues.

The chain combines TRBV18 with TRBJ1-3, with D possibly being TRBD1 (6 bases). This CDR3 region has 13 residues. Germline values: CDR1 KGHSH, CDR2 LQKENI. Trimming pared 6 bases from V and 2 bases from J, leaving 8 bases between. As DNA, the CDR3 is TGTGCCAGCTCGCAGGGGACTGGAAACACCATATATTTT. This encodes CASSQGTGNTIYF.

V and J are TRBV5-8 and TRBJ1-2; 8 bases align to TRBD1. V lost 2 bases and J lost 7; bases outside the gene matches: 10. This CDR3 contains 15 residues. Looked up from germline, CDR1 is SGHTS and CDR2 is YDEGEE. CDR3 in amino acids: CASSFFAGGQRGYTF. For the CDR3, the DNA is TGTGCCAGCAGCTTCTTCGCAGGGGGCCAACGTGGCTACACCTTC.

V is TRBV29-1 and J is TRBJ2-2; 8 positions match TRBD2. Germline CDR1 reads SQVTM; CDR2 reads ANQGSEA. This CDR3 contains 13 residues. The CDR3 is CNPVERGSGELFF. As DNA, the CDR3 is TGCAACCCAGTTGAGCGGGGGTCCGGGGAGCTGTTTTTT.

The chain employs TRBV18 and TRBJ2-7; TRBD2 might be the D (6 bases). In germline, CDR1 is KGHSH, CDR2 LQKENI. This CDR3 contains 15 residues. Between the trimmed V and J ends, which lost 5 bases and 5 bases, there was a span of 19 bases. CDR3 sequence: CASSSQSGLEDEQYF. The CDR3 coding sequence is TGTGCCAGCTCATCACAGAGCGGGTTGGAAGACGAGCAGTACTTC. Variable domain in full (rest from reference TRBV18 and TRBJ2-7): NAGVMQNPRHLVRRRGQEARLRCSPMKGHSHVYWYRQLPEEGLKFMVYLQKENIIDESGMPKERFSAEFPKEGPSILRIQQVVRGDSAAYFCASSSQSGLEDEQYFGPGTRLTVT.